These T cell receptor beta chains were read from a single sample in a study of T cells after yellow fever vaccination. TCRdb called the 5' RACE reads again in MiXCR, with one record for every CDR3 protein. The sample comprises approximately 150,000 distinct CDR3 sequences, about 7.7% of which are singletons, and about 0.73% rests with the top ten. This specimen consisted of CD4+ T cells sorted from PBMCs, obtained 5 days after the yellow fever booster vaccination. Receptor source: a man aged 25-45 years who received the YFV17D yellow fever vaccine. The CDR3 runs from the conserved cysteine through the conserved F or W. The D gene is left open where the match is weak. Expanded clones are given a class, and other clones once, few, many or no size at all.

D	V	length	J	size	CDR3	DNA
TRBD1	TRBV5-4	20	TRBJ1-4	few	CASSLGAPGQAVTTNEKLFF	TGTGCCAGCAGCTTGGGGGCCCCGGGACAGGCGGTGACAACTAATGAAAAACTGTTTTTT
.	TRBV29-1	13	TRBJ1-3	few	CSVEGSGGNTIYF	TGCAGCGTCGAAGGGAGCGGAGGAAACACCATATATTTT
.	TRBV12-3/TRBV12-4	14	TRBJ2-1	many	CASRQPRGSNEQFF	TGTGCCAGCAGACAACCCAGGGGTAGTAATGAGCAGTTCTTC
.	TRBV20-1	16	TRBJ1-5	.	CCARDLTRGLNQPQHF	TGCTGTGCTAGAGATTTGACCCGGGGGTTAAATCAGCCCCAGCATTTT
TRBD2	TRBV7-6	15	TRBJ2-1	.	CASSLGRTRDNEQFF	TGTGCCAGCAGCCTCGGACGGACTAGGGACAATGAGCAGTTCTTC
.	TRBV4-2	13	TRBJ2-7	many	CASSPPGGYEQYF	TGTGCCAGCAGCCCCCCCGGGGGCTACGAGCAGTACTTC
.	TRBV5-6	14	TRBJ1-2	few	CASSLNLGPGGYTF	TGTGCCAGCAGCTTGAACCTGGGGCCTGGCGGCTACACCTTC
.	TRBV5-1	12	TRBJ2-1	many	CASSLVGGEQFF	TGCGCCAGCAGCTTGGTGGGCGGTGAGCAGTTCTTC
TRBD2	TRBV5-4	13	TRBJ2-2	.	CASSAREGGELFF	TGTGCCAGCAGCGCACGGGAGGGCGGGGAGCTGTTTTTT
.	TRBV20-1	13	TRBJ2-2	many	CSASRPNTGELFF	TGCAGTGCTAGTCGGCCGAACACCGGGGAGCTGTTTTTT
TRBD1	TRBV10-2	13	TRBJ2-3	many	CASSESGGATQYF	TGCGCCAGCAGTGAGTCAGGGGGCGCTACGCAGTATTTT
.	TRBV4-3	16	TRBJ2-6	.	CASSQEGPGGANVLTF	TGCGCCAGCAGCCAAGAAGGGCCTGGAGGGGCCAACGTCCTGACTTTC
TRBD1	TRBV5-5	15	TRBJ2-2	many	CASSLAGQGYGELFF	TGTGCCAGCAGCTTGGCCGGACAGGGATACGGGGAGCTGTTTTTT
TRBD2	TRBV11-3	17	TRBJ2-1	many	CASSLEWASGIAVEQFF	TGTGCCAGCAGCTTAGAATGGGCTAGCGGGATCGCGGTTGAGCAGTTCTTC
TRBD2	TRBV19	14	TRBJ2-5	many	CASSMGLAEETQYF	TGTGCCAGTAGTATGGGACTAGCGGAAGAGACCCAGTACTTC
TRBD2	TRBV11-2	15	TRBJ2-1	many	CASSSPRGGENEQFF	TGTGCCAGCAGCTCCCCCCGGGGGGGAGAGAATGAGCAGTTCTTC
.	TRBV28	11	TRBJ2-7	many	CASIHSYEQYF	TGTGCCAGCATCCACTCCTACGAGCAGTACTTC
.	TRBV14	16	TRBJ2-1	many	CASSQDRARDYNEQFF	TGTGCCAGCAGCCAAGATCGGGCGCGGGATTACAATGAGCAGTTCTTC
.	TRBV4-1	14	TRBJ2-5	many	CASSQDPGQETQYF	TGCGCCAGCAGCCAAGATCCCGGACAAGAGACCCAGTACTTC
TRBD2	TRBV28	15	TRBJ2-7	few	CASSLLGGPYGEQYF	TGTGCCAGCAGTTTATTGGGAGGGCCCTACGGGGAGCAGTACTTC
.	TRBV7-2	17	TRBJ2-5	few	CASSPSEGSAGQETQYF	TGTGCCAGCAGCCCCTCGGAGGGGAGTGCGGGCCAAGAGACCCAGTACTTC
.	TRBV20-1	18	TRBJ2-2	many	CSARPPASYGTNTGELFF	TGCAGTGCTAGACCCCCTGCCTCATACGGAACGAACACCGGGGAGCTGTTTTTT